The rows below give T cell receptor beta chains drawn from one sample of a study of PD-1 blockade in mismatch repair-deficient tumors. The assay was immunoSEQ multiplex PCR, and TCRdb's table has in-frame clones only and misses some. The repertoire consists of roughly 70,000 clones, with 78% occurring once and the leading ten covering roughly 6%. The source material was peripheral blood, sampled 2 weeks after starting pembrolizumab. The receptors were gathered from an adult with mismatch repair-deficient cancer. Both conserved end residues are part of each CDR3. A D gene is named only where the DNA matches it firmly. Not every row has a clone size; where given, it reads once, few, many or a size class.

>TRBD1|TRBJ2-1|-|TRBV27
TGTGCCAGCAGTTTGTTTCCCGACCTGGGACAGGGGCCGGGGTTCTTC
CASSLFPDLGQGPGFF
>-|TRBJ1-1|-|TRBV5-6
TGTGCCAGCAGCTTACCCGGGAGGCCGAACACTGAAGCTTTCTTT
CASSLPGRPNTEAFF
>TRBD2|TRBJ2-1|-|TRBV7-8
TGTGCCAGCACCCCTGTCGGGCGGGGGTCCTACAATGAGCAGTTCTTC
CASTPVGRGSYNEQFF
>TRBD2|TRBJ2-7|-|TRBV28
TGTGCCAGCACAGTGTCCGGGAGGAGCTCCTACGAGCAGTACTTC
CASTVSGRSSYEQYF
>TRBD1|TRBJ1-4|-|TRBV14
TGTGCCAGCAGCCGAGGACAGGGGGGAGCTGAAAAACTGTTTTTT
CASSRGQGGAEKLFF
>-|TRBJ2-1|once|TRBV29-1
TGCAGCGTAGAATGGACGGACAATGAGCAGTTCTTC
CSVEWTDNEQFF
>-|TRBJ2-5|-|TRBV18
TGTGCCAGCTCACCACCTTCCTTCCAAGAGACCCAGTACTTC
CASSPPSFQETQYF
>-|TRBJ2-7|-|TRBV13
TGTGCCAGCAGCTTACCCCCCCGGCCCTACGAGCAGTACTTC
CASSLPPRPYEQYF
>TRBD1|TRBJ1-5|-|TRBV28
TGTGCCAGCACCCCACCGGGACAGATCAATCAGCCCCAGCATTTT
CASTPPGQINQPQHF
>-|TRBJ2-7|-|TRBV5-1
TGCGCCAGCAGCCTGGACGGGAACTACGAGCAGTACTTC
CASSLDGNYEQYF
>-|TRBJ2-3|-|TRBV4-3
TGCGCCAGCAGCCCCGAGGAGGGCGCAGATACGCAGTATTTT
CASSPEEGADTQYF
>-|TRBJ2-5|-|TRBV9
TGTGCCAGCAGTAGGGGACAAGAGACCCAGTACTTC
CASSRGQETQYF
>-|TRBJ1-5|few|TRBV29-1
TGCAGCACCAACGAGTTGACAGAAGGCAATCAGCCCCAGCATTTT
CSTNELTEGNQPQHF
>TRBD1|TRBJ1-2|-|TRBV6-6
TGTGCCAGCAGTTTAACAGGGGGCCTTGGCTACACCTTC
CASSLTGGLGYTF
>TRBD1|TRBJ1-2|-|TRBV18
TGTGCCAGCTCACGGAGTGGACAGGGGAATTCTAACTATGGCTACACCTTC
CASSRSGQGNSNYGYTF
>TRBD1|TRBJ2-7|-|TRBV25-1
TGTGCCAGCAGTGACCTAGGACAGGTAGGGGACGAGCAGTACTTC
CASSDLGQVGDEQYF
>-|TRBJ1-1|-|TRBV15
TGTGCCACCAGCAGAATTTTGAACACTGAAGCTTTCTTT
CATSRILNTEAFF
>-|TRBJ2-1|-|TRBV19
TGTGCCAGTAGTATAGATCTTAGTACAGGAAACGTGCAGTTCTTC
CASSIDLSTGNVQFF
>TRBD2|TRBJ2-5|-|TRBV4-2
TGTGCCAGCAGCCCTAGCGGACTAGCGGGAGAGACCCAGTACTTC
CASSPSGLAGETQYF
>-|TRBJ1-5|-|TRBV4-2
TGTGCCAGCAGCCAAGATCGGGGGACAAATCAGCCCCAGCATTTT
CASSQDRGTNQPQHF
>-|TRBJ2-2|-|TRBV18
TGTGCCAGCTCACCAGGACTTTCGGGGACCGGGGAGCTGTTTTTT
CASSPGLSGTGELFF
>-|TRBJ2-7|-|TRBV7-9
TGTGCCAGCAGCTTCGGCGGATCTACCTACGAGCAGTACTTC
CASSFGGSTYEQYF
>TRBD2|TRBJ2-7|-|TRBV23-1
TGCGCCAGCAGTCATACAGGACTAGCGGGGAGCTACGAGCAGTACTTC
CASSHTGLAGSYEQYF
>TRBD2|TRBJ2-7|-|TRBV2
TGTGCCAGCATGGGGAGACTAGCGGGACTGGGGGAGCAGTACTTC
CASMGRLAGLGEQYF
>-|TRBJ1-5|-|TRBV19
TGTGCCAGTAGTCCCCCCGGGGTCCCTCAGCCCCAGCATTTT
CASSPPGVPQPQHF
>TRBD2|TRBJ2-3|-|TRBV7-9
TGTGCCAGCAGCTACCGACCTAGCGGGAGCGGCACAGATACGCAGTATTTT
CASSYRPSGSGTDTQYF
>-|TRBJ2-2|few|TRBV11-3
TGTGCCAGCAGCTCGTCCAGCGGGCGGGAGCTGTTTTTT
CASSSSSGRELFF
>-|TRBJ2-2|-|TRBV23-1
TGCGCCAGTCGGCTCCAGACTGGGGAGCTGTTTTTT
CASRLQTGELFF
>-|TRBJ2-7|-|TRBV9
TGTGCCAGCAGCGTAGCGCCCGGGTTTTCCTACGAGCAGTACTTC
CASSVAPGFSYEQYF
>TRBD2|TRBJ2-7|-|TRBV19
TGTGCCAGTAGGATTAGCGGGAGTTACGAGCAGTACTTC
CASRISGSYEQYF
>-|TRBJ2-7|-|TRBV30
TGTGCCTGGAGTGTGGCCTCCTGGGGCGAGCAGTACTTC
CAWSVASWGEQYF
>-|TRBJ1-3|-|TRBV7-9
TGTGCCAGCAGCCCTATAGAAGGGGACACCATATATTTT
CASSPIEGDTIYF
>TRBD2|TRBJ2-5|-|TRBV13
TGTGCCAGCAGTCCCCGGGGGCGGGGGGAAGAGACCCAGTACTTC
CASSPRGRGEETQYF
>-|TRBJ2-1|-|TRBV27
TGTGCCAGCAGTCCCACAACTAGCCGCTACAATGAGCAGTTCTTC
CASSPTTSRYNEQFF
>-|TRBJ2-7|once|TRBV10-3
TGTGCCATCAGTGAGTTAGGGGCGACCTACGAGCAGTACTTC
CAISELGATYEQYF
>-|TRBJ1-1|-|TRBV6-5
TGTGCCAGCATTCGAACTTCAGGGATCGGCACTGAAGCTTTCTTT
CASIRTSGIGTEAFF
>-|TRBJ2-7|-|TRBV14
TGTGCCAGCAGCCAAATACTTCAGGGCGAGCAGTACTTC
CASSQILQGEQYF
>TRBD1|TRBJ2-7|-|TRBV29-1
TGCAGCGTTGACGGACAGGGGGCCTCCTACGAGCAGTACTTC
CSVDGQGASYEQYF
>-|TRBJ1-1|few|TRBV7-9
TGTGCCAGCAGCTTGTATCGCTCGGGAGGGGACACTGAAGCTTTCTTT
CASSLYRSGGDTEAFF
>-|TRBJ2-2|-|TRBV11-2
TGTGCCAGCAGCCGGACAGAGGACACCGGGGAGCTGTTTTTT
CASSRTEDTGELFF
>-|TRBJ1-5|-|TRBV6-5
TGTGCCAGCACTCTTACGGGGGGGCTGTCTCAGCCCCAGCATTTT
CASTLTGGLSQPQHF
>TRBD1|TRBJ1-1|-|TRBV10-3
TGTGCCATCAGCCATACAGGGGGCAGGCGGAACACTGAAGCTTTCTTT
CAISHTGGRRNTEAFF
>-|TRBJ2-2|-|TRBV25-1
TGTGCCAGCAGTGCTGTTTCGGGCACCGGGGAGCTGTTTTTT
CASSAVSGTGELFF
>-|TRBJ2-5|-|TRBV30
TGTGCCTGGAGTGTACTGGAGACCCAGTACTTC
CAWSVLETQYF
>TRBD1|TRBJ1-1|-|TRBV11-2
TGTGCCAGCAGCTTCAACACCCAGGGGACAGGGGGAGCTTTCTTT
CASSFNTQGTGGAFF
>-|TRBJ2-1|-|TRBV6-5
TGTGCCAGCAGTTACTCGTCCCTTCAGTTCTTC
CASSYSSLQFF
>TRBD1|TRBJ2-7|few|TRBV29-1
TGCAGCGTTTCCGGACAGGGGAGCTCCTACGAGCAGTACTTC
CSVSGQGSSYEQYF
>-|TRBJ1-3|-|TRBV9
TGTGCCAGCAGCGGAGGCACGGCCTCTGGAAACACCATATATTTT
CASSGGTASGNTIYF
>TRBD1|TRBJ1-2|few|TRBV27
TGTGCCAGCAGTTTATTAGGGGGCGTCCTGGGCTACACCTTC
CASSLLGGVLGYTF
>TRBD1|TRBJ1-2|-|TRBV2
TGTGCCAGCAGTACGACAGGGGATGGCTACACCTTC
CASSTTGDGYTF
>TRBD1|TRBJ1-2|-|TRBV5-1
TGCGCCAGCAGCTTGGGGACAGGGGGCAACTATGGCTACACCTTC
CASSLGTGGNYGYTF
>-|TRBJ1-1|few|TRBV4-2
TGTGCCAGCAGCCCCGTTGGGAACACTGAAGCTTTCTTT
CASSPVGNTEAFF
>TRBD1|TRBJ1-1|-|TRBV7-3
TGTGCCAGCAGCCCATCATCCGGGACAGGGTATTTGAACACTGAAGCTTTCTTT
CASSPSSGTGYLNTEAFF
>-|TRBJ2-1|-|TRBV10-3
TGTGCCATCAGTGGGGGAGCCCGCTCCTACAATGAGCAGTTCTTC
CAISGGARSYNEQFF